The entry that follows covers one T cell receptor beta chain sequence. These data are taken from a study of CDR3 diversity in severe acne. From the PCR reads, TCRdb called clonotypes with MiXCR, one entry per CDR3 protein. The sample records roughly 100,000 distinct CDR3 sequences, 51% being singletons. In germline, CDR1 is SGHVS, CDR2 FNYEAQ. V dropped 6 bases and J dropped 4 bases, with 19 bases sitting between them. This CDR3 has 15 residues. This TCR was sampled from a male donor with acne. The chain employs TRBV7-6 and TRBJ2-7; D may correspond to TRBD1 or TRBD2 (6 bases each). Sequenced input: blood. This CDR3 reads CASSTPGAGDYEQYF. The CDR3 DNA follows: TGTGCCAGCAGTACGCCGGGGGCAGGGGATTACGAGCAGTACTTC.